This T cell receptor beta chain was retrieved from a study of graft-versus-host responses after intestinal transplantation. Profiled with immunoSEQ multiplex PCR; TCRdb holds only in-frame clones, not every one. The sample contains around 25,000 clones, approximately 95% of which appear only once. The CDR3 spans 16 residues. Germline V gene sequence: CDR1 SNHLY, CDR2 FYNNEI. The V end was cut by 6 bases, the J end by 1 base, with 16 bases between. This clone appeared once. The clonotype originates from a human patient who received an intestinal transplant, so some T cells may come from the graft donor. The rearrangement joins TRBV2 to TRBJ2-4, with D perhaps matching TRBD1 (6 bases). The source material was PBMCs, sampled 156 days after intestinal transplant. The CDR3 spells CASRDDRSLAKNIQYF. In DNA, the CDR3 is TGTGCCAGCAGGGATGACAGGTCGTTGGCCAAAAACATTCAGTACTTC.